The clone carrying this TCR beta chain has at least ten counts. Antigen specificity is unknown. Researchers amplified the TCR beta CDR3 regions from RNA transcripts. A set of HTBI primers served as the primers for a first-round RT-PCR of the TCR CDR3. Each CDR3 protein is one row after TCRdb ran MiXCR on the multiplex PCR reads. The sample yields roughly 180,000 distinct CDR3 sequences, 17% seen once. The data were taken from a study of T cells in Graves' hyperthyroidism and ophthalmopathy. At the level of the study: Peripheral blood was collected at initial diagnosis, before any treatment. Study outcomes and limitations: Among thyroid clonotypes expanded above 0.001, most also appeared in blood.

Uncontrolled infections, other autoimmune diseases, pregnancy or lactation led to exclusion of patients. The CDR3 spans 16 residues. V lost 4 bases and J lost 4; bases outside the gene matches: 10. V usage is TRBV12-3 or TRBV12-4 and J usage is TRBJ1-2, with 9 nucleotides matching TRBD1. The sequenced material came from blood. The TCR comes from a woman aged 45-60 years with Graves' hyperthyroidism. As DNA, the CDR3 is TGTGCCAGCAGTTCCCTCGGACAGGGGCTGAGCTATGGCTACACCTTC. Its translation: CASSSLGQGLSYGYTF.